This record concerns one T cell receptor beta chain sequence. What it recognizes is unknown. V lost 2 bases and J lost 7; bases outside the gene matches: 8. Germline V lookup: CDR1 MDHEN, CDR2 SYDVKM. The CDR3 runs to 15 residues. These data originate in a study of T cell responses to AZD1222 COVID-19 vaccine. Study conclusions and caveats: Females outnumbered males among donors, who were mostly white British; clonal diversity was possibly underestimated.

The study pooled second doses at about 4 or about 12 weeks. Clones were read by immunoSEQ multiplex PCR, and TCRdb kept only the in-frame ones, dropping some. The sample lists fewer than 110,000 clones, about nine tenths occurring once. The receptor's source is an adult who received the AZD1222 COVID-19 vaccine. The rearrangement uses TRBV28 and TRBJ1-2, with TRBD1 matching over 9 bases. The input for sequencing was peripheral blood, taken 28 days after the second AZD1222 dose. The CDR3 here is CASSLPGQGKGGYTF. The DNA for the CDR3 is TGTGCCAGCAGTTTACCGGGACAGGGTAAGGGTGGCTACACCTTC.